The 8 T cell receptor beta chains in this list originate from one sample, sequenced in a study of cytomegalovirus exposure and HLA in healthy donors. In the PCR, 60 Vbeta and 13 Jbeta primers were used. The table came from immunoSEQ multiplex PCR; TCRdb's copy has only in-frame clones and leaves some out. This table has fewer than 150,000 clones, approximately 73% appearing once. The sequenced material came from PBMCs. These receptors were obtained from a human donor in good health.

The chain carries TRBV27 and TRBJ2-7; 7 nucleotides match TRBD2. Per the germline V gene, CDR1 is MNHEY and CDR2 is SMNVEV (reference sequence). The CDR3 totals 14 residues. With V trimmed by 5 bases and J by 4 bases, 8 bases remained unmatched. The CDR3 sequence is CASSLGEGSYEQYF. In nucleotides, the CDR3 is TGTGCCAGCAGTCTCGGGGAGGGGAGTTACGAGCAGTACTTC.

The gene calls are TRBV6-6 and TRBJ1-5; 7 nucleotides line up with TRBD1. CDR1 is MNHNY, CDR2 SVGAGI, per germline (reference sequence). Trimming took 8 bases from V and 0 from J; bases not matched to a gene: 7. This CDR3 has 15 residues. CDR3 nucleotide sequence: TGTGCCAGCCGGGACAGAAAATATAGCAATCAGCCCCAGCATTTT. It specifies CASRDRKYSNQPQHF.

V usage is TRBV27 and J usage is TRBJ2-5; 8 bases are shared with TRBD1. The CDR3 covers 16 residues. Germline values: CDR1 MNHEY, CDR2 SMNVEV (reference sequence). The ends lost 2 bases at V and 4 bases at J; junction bases unmatched: 9. The CDR3 sequence is CASSLGQGIAGETQYF. The DNA of the CDR3 is TGTGCCAGCAGTTTAGGACAGGGAATAGCAGGAGAGACCCAGTACTTC.

The chain recombines TRBV6-6 with TRBJ1-6; tentatively, D is TRBD1 (5 bases). Trimming took off 1 base at V and 9 bases at J, with 10 bases between the two ends. This CDR3 is 14 amino acids long. Germline loops: CDR1 MNHNY, CDR2 SVGAGI (reference sequence). CDR3 nucleotide sequence: TGTGCCAGCAGTTACTTACAGGAGGGTTCACCCCTCCACTTT. Protein product: CASSYLQEGSPLHF.

This chain uses TRBV4-1 with TRBJ2-1; D call uncertain. Germline CDR1 is MGHRA and CDR2 is YSYEKL. The CDR3 sequence is 16 residues long. The ends were cut back, 1 base at V and 0 bases at J, with 10 bases in the middle. CDR3 sequence: CASSQGAGSSYNEQFF. For the CDR3, the DNA is TGCGCCAGCAGCCAAGGTGCCGGTAGCTCCTACAATGAGCAGTTCTTC.

In its sample, this clone was seen a few times. As DNA, the CDR3 is TGTGCCAGCAGCTCAGACAGGTCTCACATTCAGTACTTC. It codes for CASSSDRSHIQYF. V gene TRBV7-2 combines with J gene TRBJ2-4, with a tentative D call TRBD1 (6 bases). The CDR3 extends over 13 amino acids. With 4 bases removed from V and 8 bases from J, the gap between germline ends came to 12 bases. Germline V gene lookup returns CDR1 SGHTA and CDR2 FQGNSA.

This clone occurred once. The chain is built from TRBV4-2 and TRBJ2-7; 7 bases line up with TRBD1. V lost 2 bases and J lost 5; bases outside the gene matches: 3. CDR1 and CDR2 from the germline V gene are LGHNA and YNFKEQ. This CDR3 contains 13 residues. The CDR3 is CASSQITGDEQYF. The DNA of the CDR3 is TGTGCCAGCAGCCAAATAACAGGGGACGAGCAGTACTTC.

V gene TRBV7-3 combines with J gene TRBJ1-5, with D maybe TRBD1 (5 bases). Trimming pared 5 bases from V and 2 bases from J, leaving 7 bases between. The CDR3 is 13 residues long. Germline CDR1 and CDR2: SGHTA and FQGTGA. CDR3 region: CASSAGGNQPQHF. CDR3 nucleotides: TGTGCCAGCAGCGCGGGGGGCAATCAGCCCCAGCATTTT.